The entry that follows covers one T cell receptor beta chain sequence. The data stem from a study of blood T cell repertoires in COVID-19. Study-wide context: Whether acute or convalescent, the COVID-19 samples came from the United States, Italy and Spain. Sample material is recorded as cDNA or gDNA derived from T cells, B-cell-depleted T cells, or PBMCs.

The CDR3 is made up of 14 amino acids. From germline, CDR1 is SGHRS and CDR2 YFSETQ. V lost 4 bases, J lost 2 bases, and 4 bases stayed unmatched. Original methodology: Nucleated cell number was recorded as an estimate derived from reference gene primer amplification. Only in-frame clones appear in the TCRdb table, and some are missing; sequencing was by immunoSEQ multiplex PCR. The DNA was the basis for D and trimming; V, J and clone size are from that table. The repertoire holds tens of thousands of clones, with 70% to 90% as singletons. Input material: peripheral blood. This sequence joins TRBV5-1 and TRBJ2-5; 8 nucleotides agree with TRBD1. The receptor was isolated from a man under 40 with acute or convalescent COVID-19. CDR3 amino acids: CASSPGTGQETQYF. Written as DNA, the CDR3 is TGCGCCAGCAGCCCCGGGACAGGTCAAGAGACCCAGTACTTC.